The 5 T cell receptor beta chains reported below all come from one sample, sequenced in a study of OX40 agonist ivuxolimab in advanced cancers. Libraries were prepared by immunoSEQ multiplex PCR; TCRdb keeps only in-frame clonotypes and omits some of them. The repertoire consists of under 25,000 clones, with 84% occurring once and the leading ten covering 30%. Sample: CD4+ or CD8+ T cells sorted from blood, taken in a trial of the OX40 agonist ivuxolimab. Every receptor here comes from an adult with an advanced solid tumor such as melanoma, head and neck, liver or kidney cancer.

The V gene is TRBV7-6, the J gene TRBJ1-3; D is perhaps TRBD1 (5 bases). This CDR3 is 15 amino acids long. The germline V and J ends were trimmed by 4 bases and 4 bases, with 14 bases remaining between them. Germline loops: CDR1 SGHVS, CDR2 FNYEAQ. CDR3 nucleotide sequence: TGTGCCAGCAGCTCCTCGATTGACAGAGGAAACACCATATATTTT. Protein: CASSSSIDRGNTIYF.

This clone appeared once. The chain employs TRBV2 and TRBJ2-5; 10 nucleotides match TRBD2. Trimming at V came to 6 bases and at J to 3 bases, leaving 7 bases not matched to a gene. Looked up from germline, CDR1 is SNHLY and CDR2 is FYNNEI. The CDR3 contains 15 residues. CDR3 residues: CASRDSGGWEETQYF. CDR3 in DNA: TGTGCCAGCAGAGATAGCGGGGGGTGGGAAGAGACCCAGTACTTC.

This clone has a single count. This chain links TRBV18 with TRBJ2-1, with D perhaps matching TRBD2 (6 bases). The V end lost 3 bases, the J end lost 1 base, and 16 bases lay between the germline ends. Germline-derived CDR1 and CDR2 are KGHSH and LQKENI. The CDR3 has 17 amino acids. The CDR3 DNA sequence: TGTGCCAGCTCACCCCCCACCCTAGCGACATCCTACAATGAGCAGTTCTTC. Protein sequence: CASSPPTLATSYNEQFF. The variable domain in full, completed from reference TRBV18 and TRBJ2-1, reads NAGVMQNPRHLVRRRGQEARLRCSPMKGHSHVYWYRQLPEEGLKFMVYLQKENIIDESGMPKERFSAEFPKEGPSILRIQQVVRGDSAAYFCASSPPTLATSYNEQFFGPGTRLTVL.

This clone appeared a single time. The chain is built from TRBV2 and TRBJ1-5; D gene ambiguous. Per germline, CDR1 SNHLY and CDR2 FYNNEI. The CDR3 loop spans 15 amino acids. The germline V and J ends were trimmed by 5 bases and 3 bases, with 14 bases remaining between them. This CDR3 is CASSKFSGNNQPQHF. In DNA, the CDR3 is TGTGCCAGCAGTAAATTCTCGGGCAACAATCAGCCCCAGCATTTT.

This clone was detected once. V gene TRBV9 combines with J gene TRBJ1-3; TRBD1 might be the D (6 bases). Trimming cost V 2 bases and J 4 bases, with 16 bases left between them. CDR3 length: 16 residues. Germline lookup yields CDR1 SGDLS and CDR2 YYNGEE. The CDR3 spells CASSVQTGVGGNTIYF. CDR3 in DNA: TGTGCCAGCAGCGTCCAGACAGGCGTGGGCGGAAACACCATATATTTT.